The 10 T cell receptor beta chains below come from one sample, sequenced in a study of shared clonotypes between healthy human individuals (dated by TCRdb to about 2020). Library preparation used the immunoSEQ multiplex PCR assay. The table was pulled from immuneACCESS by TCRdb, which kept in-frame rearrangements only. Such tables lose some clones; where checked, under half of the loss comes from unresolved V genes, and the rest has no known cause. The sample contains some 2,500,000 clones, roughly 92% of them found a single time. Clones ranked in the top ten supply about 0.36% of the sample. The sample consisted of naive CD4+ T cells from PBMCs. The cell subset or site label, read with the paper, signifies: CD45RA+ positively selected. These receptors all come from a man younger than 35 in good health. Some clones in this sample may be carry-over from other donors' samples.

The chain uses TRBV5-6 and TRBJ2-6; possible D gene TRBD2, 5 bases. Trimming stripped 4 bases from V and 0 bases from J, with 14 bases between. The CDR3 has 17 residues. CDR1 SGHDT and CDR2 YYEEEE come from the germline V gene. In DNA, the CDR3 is TGTGCCAGCAGCCCAGTAATCCGGGGCTCTGGGGCCAACGTCCTGACTTTC. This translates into CASSPVIRGSGANVLTF. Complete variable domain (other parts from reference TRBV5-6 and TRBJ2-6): DAGVTQSPTHLIKTRGQQVTLRCSPKSGHDTVSWYQQALGQGPQFIFQYYEEEERQRGNFPDRFSGHQFPNYSSELNVNALLLGDSALYLCASSPVIRGSGANVLTFGAGSRLTVL.

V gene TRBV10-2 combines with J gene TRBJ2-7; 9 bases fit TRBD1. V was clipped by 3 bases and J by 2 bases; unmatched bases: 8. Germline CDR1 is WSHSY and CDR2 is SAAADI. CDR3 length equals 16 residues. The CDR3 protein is CASSELMGTGTYEQYF. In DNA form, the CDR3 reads TGCGCCAGCAGTGAACTTATGGGGACAGGGACCTACGAGCAGTACTTC.

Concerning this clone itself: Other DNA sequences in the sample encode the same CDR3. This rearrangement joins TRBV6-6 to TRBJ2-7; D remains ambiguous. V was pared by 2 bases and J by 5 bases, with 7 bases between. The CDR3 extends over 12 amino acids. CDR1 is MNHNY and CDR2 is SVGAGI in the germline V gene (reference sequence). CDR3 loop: CASSYPPDEQYF. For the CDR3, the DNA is TGTGCCAGCAGTTACCCCCCGGACGAGCAGTACTTC.

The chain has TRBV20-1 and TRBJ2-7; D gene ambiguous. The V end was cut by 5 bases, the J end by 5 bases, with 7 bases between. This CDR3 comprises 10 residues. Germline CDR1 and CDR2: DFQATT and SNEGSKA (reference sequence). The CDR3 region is CSAWSNEQYF. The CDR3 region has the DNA TGCAGTGCTTGGTCCAACGAGCAGTACTTC.

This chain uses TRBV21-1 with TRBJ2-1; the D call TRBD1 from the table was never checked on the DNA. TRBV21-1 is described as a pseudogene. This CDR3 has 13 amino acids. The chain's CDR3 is CASRGASIYEQFF. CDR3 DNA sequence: TGTGCCAGCAGGGGGGCCAGTATCTATGAGCAGTTCTTC.

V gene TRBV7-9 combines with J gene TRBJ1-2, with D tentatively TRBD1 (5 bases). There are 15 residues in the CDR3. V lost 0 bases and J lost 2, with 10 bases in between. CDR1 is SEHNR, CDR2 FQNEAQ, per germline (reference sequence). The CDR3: CASSLAAQGNYGYTF. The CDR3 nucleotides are TGTGCCAGCAGCTTAGCGGCTCAGGGCAACTATGGCTACACCTTC.

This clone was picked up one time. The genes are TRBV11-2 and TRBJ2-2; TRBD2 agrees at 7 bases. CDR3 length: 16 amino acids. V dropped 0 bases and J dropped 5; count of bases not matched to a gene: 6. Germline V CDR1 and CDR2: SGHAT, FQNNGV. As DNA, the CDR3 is TGTGCCAGCAGCTTAGACCCCGGGACTATGACCGGGGAGCTGTTTTTT. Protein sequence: CASSLDPGTMTGELFF.

The DNA for the CDR3 is TGCGCCAGCAGCTGGCCCGGGACTAGCGGCGCCGGGGAGCTGTTTTTT. Translation: CASSWPGTSGAGELFF. The chain joins TRBV5-1 to TRBJ2-2, with 11 bases identical to TRBD2. Unmatched junction bases numbered 7, after V lost 3 bases and J lost 6 bases. The CDR3 has 16 amino acids. CDR1 is SGHRS, CDR2 YFSETQ, per germline.

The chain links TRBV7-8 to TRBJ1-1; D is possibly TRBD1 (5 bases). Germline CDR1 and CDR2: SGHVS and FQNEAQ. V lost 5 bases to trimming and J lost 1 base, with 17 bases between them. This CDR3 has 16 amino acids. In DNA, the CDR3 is TGTGCCAGCAGCCCCCCCTCGCGGGGCGCGAACACTGAAGCTTTCTTT. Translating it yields CASSPPSRGANTEAFF.

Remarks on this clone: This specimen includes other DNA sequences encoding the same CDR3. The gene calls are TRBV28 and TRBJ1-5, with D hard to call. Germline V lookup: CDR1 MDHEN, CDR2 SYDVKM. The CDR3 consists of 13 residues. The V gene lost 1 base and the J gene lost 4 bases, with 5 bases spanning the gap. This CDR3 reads CASSLLGNQPQHF. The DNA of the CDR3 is TGTGCCAGCAGTTTATTGGGTAATCAGCCCCAGCATTTT.